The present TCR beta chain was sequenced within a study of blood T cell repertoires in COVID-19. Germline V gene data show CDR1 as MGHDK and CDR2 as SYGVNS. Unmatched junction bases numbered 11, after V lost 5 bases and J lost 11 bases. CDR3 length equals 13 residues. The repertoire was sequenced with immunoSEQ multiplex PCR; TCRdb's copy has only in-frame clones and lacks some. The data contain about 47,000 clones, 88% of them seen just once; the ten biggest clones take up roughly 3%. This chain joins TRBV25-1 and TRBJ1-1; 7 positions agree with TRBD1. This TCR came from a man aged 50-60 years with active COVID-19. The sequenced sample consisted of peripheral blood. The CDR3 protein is CASSTGVGIRAFF. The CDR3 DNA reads TGTGCCAGCAGTACAGGGGTGGGGATTCGGGCTTTCTTT.